One sample yielded the 29 T cell receptor beta chains listed below, sequenced in a study of cytomegalovirus exposure and HLA in healthy donors. PCR primers comprised 60 Vbeta and 13 Jbeta primers. Only in-frame clones appear in the TCRdb table, and some are missing; sequencing was by immunoSEQ multiplex PCR. The table has more than 100,000 clones, 55% to 65% seen once; the top ten hold 10%. Sequenced: PBMCs. These receptors were obtained from a man aged 35 to 55 in good health and CMV-seropositive.

V is TRBV29-1 and J is TRBJ1-2, with 7 positions matching TRBD1. The CDR3 is 13 residues long. V lost 8 bases to trimming and J lost 9 bases; unmatched junction nucleotides: 15. Germline V gives CDR1 SQVTM, CDR2 ANQGSEA. The DNA of the CDR3 is TGCAGCTCTCATAGAGACAGGGATGGGAGCTACACCTTC. Its protein product is CSSHRDRDGSYTF.

The chain recombines TRBV7-9 with TRBJ2-1; TRBD2 aligns across 7 bases. CDR3 length: 16 residues. Germline CDR1 and CDR2: SEHNR and FQNEAQ (reference sequence). V trimming: 5 bases; J trimming: 0 bases; junction bases outside the gene matches: 7. The CDR3 loop is CASSPSAGSSYNEQFF. CDR3 nucleotide sequence: TGTGCCAGCAGCCCATCAGCGGGGAGCTCCTACAATGAGCAGTTCTTC.

The chain joins TRBV30 to TRBJ1-2; 7 nucleotides line up with TRBD1. The V gene's germline CDR1 is GTSNPN and CDR2 SVGIG (reference sequence). Trimming at V came to 2 bases and at J to 4 bases, leaving 1 base not matched to a gene. The CDR3 covers 12 residues. The CDR3, as DNA: TGTGCCTGGAGTCCAGGGGGCTATGGCTACACCTTC. It is translated as CAWSPGGYGYTF.

The chain links TRBV19 to TRBJ2-3; tentative D call: TRBD2 (5 bases). V was trimmed by 7 bases and J by 1 base, leaving 9 bases between them. The germline CDR1 and CDR2 sequences are LNHDA and SQIVND (reference sequence). CDR3 size: 13 residues. Here the CDR3 DNA reads TGTGCCAGTACCCCCGGGGGCACAGATACGCAGTATTTT. As protein: CASTPGGTDTQYF.

This clone was seen a few times. This chain links TRBV30 with TRBJ1-1; 7 bases align to TRBD1. This CDR3 region has 15 residues. V dropped 4 bases and J dropped 5; count of bases not matched to a gene: 13. Germline CDR1 is GTSNPN and CDR2 is SVGIG (reference sequence). The CDR3: CAWNKMVRGRTEAFF. CDR3 nucleotides: TGTGCCTGGAACAAGATGGTCAGGGGGAGAACTGAAGCTTTCTTT.

This clone has a handful of counts. The rearrangement links TRBV4-1 to TRBJ2-7; 9 nucleotides match TRBD1. The V segment lost 5 bases and the J segment 3 bases; nucleotides outside the gene matches: 8. Germline CDR1 is MGHRA and CDR2 is YSYEKL. CDR3 length: 15 amino acids. The CDR3 DNA follows: TGCGCCAGCAGCATCAGGACAGGGGCGATCTACGAGCAGTACTTC. It translates to CASSIRTGAIYEQYF.

J is TRBJ1-2 and V is TRBV18, with unresolved D. The V gene lost 6 bases and the J gene lost 4 bases, with 18 bases spanning the gap. Germline-derived CDR1 and CDR2 are KGHSH and LQKENI. The length of the CDR3 is 15 residues. In DNA form, the CDR3 reads TGTGCCAGCTCCCCCAACGCGGGGTCGGGCTATGGCTACACCTTC. Its translation is CASSPNAGSGYGYTF. Filled out from reference TRBV18 and TRBJ1-2, the complete variable domain reads NAGVMQNPRHLVRRRGQEARLRCSPMKGHSHVYWYRQLPEEGLKFMVYLQKENIIDESGMPKERFSAEFPKEGPSILRIQQVVRGDSAAYFCASSPNAGSGYGYTFGSGTRLTVV.

This chain links TRBV23-1 with TRBJ2-7, with 8 bases lining up with TRBD2. TRBV23-1 is reported as an ORF; its role is uncertain. J was trimmed by 1 base and V by 7 bases; bases with no gene match: 6. The CDR3 length is 14 residues. CDR3 in DNA: TGCGCCAGCACCGAACTAGCGGAATCCTACGAGCAGTACTTC. The encoded protein is CASTELAESYEQYF.

This clone has more than one count but fewer than ten. This chain joins TRBV4-3 and TRBJ2-3; no clear D gene. The CDR3 runs 17 residues. Germline-derived CDR1 and CDR2 are LGHNA and YSLEER. With 4 bases removed from V and 4 bases from J, the gap between germline ends came to 21 bases. CDR3 sequence (DNA): TGCGCCAGCAGCCCGCTCTGGGCTACCGAAGTCGCAGATACGCAGTATTTT. This encodes CASSPLWATEVADTQYF.

A few counts support this clone. In DNA, the CDR3 is TGTGCCAGTAGCCGGGACAGGGTGGGCAGGAACTCTCGCTACGAGCAGTACTTC. Amino acids: CASSRDRVGRNSRYEQYF. This chain links TRBV19 with TRBJ2-7; TRBD1 matches 9 bases. The V gene end was trimmed by 6 bases and the J gene end by 3 bases; junction bases not matched to a gene: 18. This CDR3 spans 18 amino acids. The germline V gene has CDR1 LNHDA and CDR2 SQIVND (reference sequence). Using reference TRBV19 and TRBJ2-7 for the parts outside the CDR3, the full variable domain is DGGITQSPKYLFRKEGQNVTLSCEQNLNHDAMYWYRQDPGQGLRLIYYSQIVNDFQKGDIAEGYSVSREKKESFPLTVTSAQKNPTAFYLCASSRDRVGRNSRYEQYFGPGTRLTVT.

This clone has a handful of counts. The chain uses TRBV19 and TRBJ1-3; 8 positions agree with TRBD1. Germline CDR1 LNHDA, CDR2 SQIVND (reference sequence). The trim removed 4 bases at V and 2 bases at J, leaving 4 bases unmatched. The CDR3 covers 15 residues. In DNA form, the CDR3 reads TGTGCCAGTAGTACCCAGGACAGGGCTGGAAACACCATATATTTT. It is translated as CASSTQDRAGNTIYF.

This clone has only a few counts. V and J are TRBV6-6 and TRBJ2-7; D might be TRBD1 (5 bases). This CDR3 contains 12 residues. Deletions cut 5 bases from V and 3 bases from J, with 8 bases between. Germline V CDR1 and CDR2: MNHNY, SVGAGI (reference sequence). The chain's CDR3 is CASSRQIYEQYF. As DNA, the CDR3 is TGTGCCAGCAGTCGACAGATCTACGAGCAGTACTTC.

This sequence joins TRBV10-3 and TRBJ1-4; 8 nucleotides align to TRBD1. This CDR3 spans 13 amino acids. Germline CDR1 reads ENHRY; CDR2 reads SYGVKD. V was clipped by 11 bases and J by 7 bases; unmatched bases: 9. The CDR3 loop is CAVKGGQAEKLFF. The CDR3 nucleotides are TGTGCCGTAAAGGGGGGACAGGCTGAAAAACTGTTTTTT.

This clone was counted once. This chain links TRBV5-6 with TRBJ2-7, with 7 bases aligning to TRBD2. The CDR3 runs 12 residues. The germline V gene has CDR1 SGHDT and CDR2 YYEEEE. V trimming: 0 bases; J trimming: 6 bases; junction bases outside the gene matches: 0. The CDR3 sequence: CASSLGGGEQYF. The CDR3, as DNA: TGTGCCAGCAGCTTGGGCGGGGGCGAGCAGTACTTC. Variable domain in full (rest from reference TRBV5-6 and TRBJ2-7): DAGVTQSPTHLIKTRGQQVTLRCSPKSGHDTVSWYQQALGQGPQFIFQYYEEEERQRGNFPDRFSGHQFPNYSSELNVNALLLGDSALYLCASSLGGGEQYFGPGTRLTVT.

This clone appeared a single time. The chain links TRBV4-3 to TRBJ2-1, with a possible D match to TRBD1 (6 bases). CDR1 is LGHNA, CDR2 YSLEER, per germline. The ends were cut back, 1 base at V and 6 bases at J, with 16 bases in the middle. CDR3 size: 16 residues. CDR3: CASSQGPTGRFNEQFF. CDR3 sequence (DNA): TGCGCCAGCAGCCAAGGTCCGACAGGACGCTTCAATGAGCAGTTCTTC.

This clone was recorded a few times. This CDR3 is CASSEGVRAAYEQYF. The CDR3 DNA reads TGTGCCAGCAGTGAAGGTGTGAGGGCCGCCTACGAGCAGTACTTC. The J gene is TRBJ2-7, the V gene TRBV6-1; a weak D match, TRBD2 (5 bases). This CDR3 region has 15 residues. Germline assignment: CDR1 MNHNS and CDR2 SASEGT. V lost 1 base, J lost 2 bases, and 12 bases lay in between.

The V call is TRBV29-1, the J call TRBJ2-7; 10 bases are a match to TRBD1. J was trimmed by 1 base and V by 4 bases; bases with no gene match: 13. Per the germline V gene, CDR1 is SQVTM and CDR2 is ANQGSEA. The CDR3 is 17 amino acids. The CDR3 DNA reads as TGCAGCGTTGGGGTGGGGACAGACAGGGGGCTTTCCTACGAGCAGTACTTC. Amino acids: CSVGVGTDRGLSYEQYF.

The chain joins TRBV10-1 to TRBJ2-7; TRBD2 aligns across 10 bases. Per the germline V gene, CDR1 is WNHNN and CDR2 is SYGVQD (reference sequence). This CDR3 is 15 amino acids long. V shed 0 bases and J 3 bases; nucleotides not matched to a gene: 2. The CDR3 is CASSESLAGDYEQYF. CDR3 DNA sequence: TGCGCCAGCAGTGAGTCCCTAGCGGGGGACTACGAGCAGTACTTC.

The CDR3 region has the DNA TGTGCCAGCAGCATCCTAGCGGGAGAGTGGCACGAGCAGTACTTC. This sequence encodes CASSILAGEWHEQYF. The chain employs TRBV2 and TRBJ2-7; 10 bases are a match to TRBD2. Germline V lookup: CDR1 SNHLY, CDR2 FYNNEI. The CDR3 is 15 residues long. Losses at the gene ends were 6 bases for V and 5 bases for J; bases not matched to a gene: 10. Looking up the rest from reference TRBV2 and TRBJ2-7 gives the full variable domain: EPEVTQTPSHQVTQMGQEVILRCVPISNHLYFYWYRQILGQKVEFLVSFYNNEISEKSEIFDDQFSVERPDGSNFTLKIRSTKLEDSAMYFCASSILAGEWHEQYFGPGTRLTVT.

The genes are TRBV7-3 and TRBJ2-1; 9 bases agree with TRBD2. The length of the CDR3 is 16 residues. From germline, CDR1 is SGHTA and CDR2 FQGTGA. Losses at the gene ends were 3 bases for V and 4 bases for J; bases not matched to a gene: 7. This CDR3 is CASSFPASGEYNEQFF. The CDR3 DNA sequence: TGTGCCAGCAGCTTCCCTGCTAGCGGGGAATACAATGAGCAGTTCTTC.

The rearrangement joins TRBV19 to TRBJ2-5; 9 bases are a match to TRBD1. CDR1 and CDR2 from the germline V gene are LNHDA and SQIVND (reference sequence). The V segment lost 3 bases and the J segment 11 bases; nucleotides outside the gene matches: 4. This CDR3 has 12 amino acids. The CDR3, as DNA: TGTGCCAGTAGTATTCGACAGGGGGGTCAGTACTTC. This translates into CASSIRQGGQYF.

This clone was recorded a few times. This sequence joins TRBV2 and TRBJ2-2; D uncertain. Germline CDR1 is SNHLY and CDR2 is FYNNEI. There are 13 residues in the CDR3. Trimming took 6 bases from V and 3 from J, leaving 8 bases between them. CDR3 nucleotides: TGTGCCAGCAGCGAAACTTACACCGGGGAGCTGTTTTTT. It codes for CASSETYTGELFF.

This chain joins TRBV19 and TRBJ1-5, with D possibly being TRBD1 (6 bases). The CDR3 consists of 14 residues. Per the germline V gene, CDR1 is LNHDA and CDR2 is SQIVND (reference sequence). V lost 7 bases and J 2 bases, leaving 12 bases between the germline ends. CDR3 region: CASTWTAGNQPQHF. DNA for the CDR3: TGTGCCAGTACTTGGACAGCTGGCAATCAGCCCCAGCATTTT.

The J gene is TRBJ2-7, the V gene TRBV27, with D perhaps TRBD2 (5 bases). The germline V and J ends were trimmed by 6 bases and 0 bases, with 21 bases remaining between them. Germline values: CDR1 MNHEY, CDR2 SMNVEV (reference sequence). The length of the CDR3 is 17 residues. The CDR3 DNA is TGTGCCAGCAGCGCCAAGGCTTGGGGAGTGAGCTCCTACGAGCAGTACTTC. Its protein product is CASSAKAWGVSSYEQYF.

The V and J genes are TRBV7-9 and TRBJ2-5; 7 bases map to TRBD1. J lost 5 bases, V lost 5 bases, and 8 bases had no gene match. Germline loops: CDR1 SEHNR, CDR2 FQNEAQ (reference sequence). The CDR3 covers 14 residues. The CDR3 loop reads CASSPSTGRETQYF. Written as DNA, the CDR3 is TGTGCCAGCAGCCCGTCGACAGGGCGGGAGACCCAGTACTTC. The full variable domain, its missing parts supplied by reference TRBV7-9 and TRBJ2-5, is DTGVSQNPRHKITKRGQNVTFRCDPISEHNRLYWYRQTLGQGPEFLTYFQNEAQLEKSRLLSDRFSAERPKGSFSTLEIQRTEQGDSAMYLCASSPSTGRETQYFGPGTRLLVL.

V and J are TRBV7-2 and TRBJ1-3, with 9 bases aligning to TRBD1. From germline, CDR1 is SGHTA and CDR2 FQGNSA. Trimming cost V 5 bases and J 2 bases; bases outside gene matches: 4. CDR3 length: 15 amino acids. CDR3 in DNA: TGTGCCAGCAGCAGCGGGACAGGGACTGGAAACACCATATATTTT. Translation gives CASSSGTGTGNTIYF. The full variable domain, rest sourced from reference TRBV7-2 and TRBJ1-3, is GAGVSQSPSNKVTEKGKDVELRCDPISGHTALYWYRQSLGQGLEFLIYFQGNSAPDKSGLPSDRFSAERTGGSVSTLTIQRTQQEDSAVYLCASSSGTGTGNTIYFGEGSWLTVV.

The V gene is TRBV4-1, the J gene TRBJ2-3; 7 bases match TRBD2. CDR3 length: 16 amino acids. Germline CDR1 MGHRA, CDR2 YSYEKL. V lost 0 bases and J lost 3; bases outside the gene matches: 6. The CDR3 sequence: CASSQDFGGKTDTQYF. The CDR3 nucleotides are TGCGCCAGCAGCCAAGATTTCGGGGGGAAGACAGATACGCAGTATTTT.

This clone came up once. The rearrangement links TRBV6-4 to TRBJ2-7; TRBD2 might be the D (5 bases). Trimming took off 6 bases at V and 4 bases at J, with 16 bases between the two ends. This CDR3 contains 14 residues. CDR1 is MRHNA, CDR2 SNTAGT, per germline. CDR3 region: CASRRLTPGYEQYF. In DNA form, the CDR3 reads TGTGCCAGCAGGAGACTAACGCCTGGGTACGAGCAGTACTTC.

This clone was seen a handful of times. This chain's CDR3 is CASTLLAGGSNEQFF. As DNA, the CDR3 is TGTGCCAGCACTTTACTAGCGGGAGGAAGCAATGAGCAGTTCTTC. This chain joins TRBV2 and TRBJ2-1; 12 bases match TRBD2. The length of the CDR3 is 15 residues. V shed 7 bases and J 6 bases; nucleotides not matched to a gene: 7. The V gene's germline CDR1 is SNHLY and CDR2 FYNNEI. Full variable domain (missing parts from reference TRBV2 and TRBJ2-1): EPEVTQTPSHQVTQMGQEVILRCVPISNHLYFYWYRQILGQKVEFLVSFYNNEISEKSEIFDDQFSVERPDGSNFTLKIRSTKLEDSAMYFCASTLLAGGSNEQFFGPGTRLTVL.